The 14 T cell receptor beta chains in this list originate from one sample, sequenced in a study of T cell changes during pregnancy in multiple sclerosis. The method was immunoSEQ multiplex PCR; TCRdb's version includes in-frame clones alone and lacks a portion of them. The table has about 59,000 clones, about 93% seen once. This specimen consisted of CD8+ T cells from peripheral blood mononuclear cells, obtained in the third trimester of pregnancy. These receptors originate from a female donor with multiple sclerosis, enrolled in a pregnancy study.

The V gene is TRBV6-1, the J gene TRBJ2-7, with 9 nucleotides matching TRBD2. The ends lost 0 bases at V and 4 bases at J; junction bases unmatched: 13. The CDR3 has 18 amino acids. In germline, CDR1 is MNHNS, CDR2 SASEGT. Here the CDR3 DNA reads TGTGCCAGCAGTGAAGCGGTGGTAGCGGGAGCTAATATGTACGAGCAGTACTTC. Amino acids: CASSEAVVAGANMYEQYF.

This chain's CDR3 is CASSPSGSGSYNEQFF. In DNA, the CDR3 is TGCGCCAGCAGCCCTAGCGGGAGTGGCTCCTACAATGAGCAGTTCTTC. This chain links TRBV5-1 with TRBJ2-1; TRBD2 agrees at 10 bases. The length of the CDR3 is 16 residues. The V and J ends lost 4 bases and 0 bases, in that order; junction bases with no gene match: 4. Germline CDR1 SGHRS, CDR2 YFSETQ.

The CDR3 here is CAWQTGTSGQETQYF. The CDR3 DNA sequence: TGTGCCTGGCAGACCGGGACTAGCGGACAAGAGACCCAGTACTTC. The chain links TRBV30 to TRBJ2-5; 11 nucleotides agree with TRBD2. V lost 5 bases to trimming and J lost 2 bases; unmatched junction nucleotides: 7. This CDR3 comprises 15 residues. Germline-derived CDR1 and CDR2 are GTSNPN and SVGIG (reference sequence).

There are a few counts of this clone. The chain links TRBV13 to TRBJ1-2; 8 bases are shared with TRBD1. Germline V gives CDR1 PRHDT, CDR2 FYEKMQ (reference sequence). The CDR3 sequence is 15 residues long. Trimming at V came to 0 bases and at J to 4 bases, leaving 4 bases not matched to a gene. CDR3 region: CASSLGRTGTYGYTF. The CDR3 region has the DNA TGTGCCAGCAGCTTAGGCCGGACAGGGACCTATGGCTACACCTTC.

V is TRBV19 and J is TRBJ2-7; D unclear. Germline CDR1 LNHDA, CDR2 SQIVND (reference sequence). Trimming pared 6 bases from V and 2 bases from J, leaving 14 bases between. The CDR3 extends over 14 amino acids. The CDR3: CASRSGLNAYEQYF. In nucleotides, the CDR3 is TGTGCCAGTAGATCAGGTTTAAATGCCTACGAGCAGTACTTC.

The chain carries TRBV5-4 and TRBJ2-7; 9 nucleotides agree with TRBD2. V lost 6 bases and J lost 4; bases outside the gene matches: 8. Germline-derived CDR1 and CDR2 are SGHNT and YYREEE (reference sequence). This CDR3 contains 14 residues. CDR3 coding DNA: TGTGCCAGCACCATGGGACTAGCCGAGTACGAGCAGTACTTC. It specifies CASTMGLAEYEQYF.

This chain links TRBV27 with TRBJ1-1; D is ambiguous. The V and J ends lost 2 bases and 2 bases respectively, with 6 bases between them. The CDR3 runs 13 residues. Per germline, CDR1 MNHEY and CDR2 SMNVEV (reference sequence). CDR3 in amino acids: CASSLETNTEAFF. CDR3 bases: TGTGCCAGCAGTTTAGAGACTAACACTGAAGCTTTCTTT.

The chain combines TRBV27 with TRBJ2-5; D perhaps matches TRBD2 (7 bases). Germline V gives CDR1 MNHEY, CDR2 SMNVEV (reference sequence). Trimming cost V 1 base and J 3 bases, with 12 bases left between them. The CDR3 contains 15 residues. CDR3 sequence (DNA): TGTGCCAGCAGTTTATTAACAGGGAGGGAAGAGACCCAGTACTTC. Its translation: CASSLLTGREETQYF.

A single count supports this clone. V usage is TRBV5-5 and J usage is TRBJ1-2, with D uncertain. V lost 6 bases and J lost 1, with 16 bases in between. The CDR3 sequence is 15 residues long. Germline V gene lookup returns CDR1 SGHKS and CDR2 YYEKEE (reference sequence). CDR3: CASNPPGSYNYGYTF. The CDR3 DNA sequence: TGTGCCAGCAATCCACCCGGGAGTTATAACTATGGCTACACCTTC.

The genes are TRBV7-9 and TRBJ1-2, with D possibly matching TRBD1 (6 bases). The CDR3 has 12 residues. V lost 5 bases to trimming and J lost 6 bases, with 10 bases between them. Germline V gives CDR1 SEHNR, CDR2 FQNEAQ (reference sequence). Here the CDR3 DNA reads TGTGCCAGCAGCCAACAGGGTAATGGCTACACCTTC. Its translation: CASSQQGNGYTF.

The V and J genes are TRBV7-8 and TRBJ2-7, with 7 bases aligning to TRBD2. Germline loops: CDR1 SGHVS, CDR2 FQNEAQ. The CDR3 contains 14 residues. Trimming cost V 2 bases and J 4 bases; bases outside gene matches: 5. CDR3 coding DNA: TGTGCCAGCAGCTTATATGGGCGGGAGTACGAGCAGTACTTC. Translated: CASSLYGREYEQYF.

V is TRBV19 and J is TRBJ2-7; D is unresolved. The V gene lost 6 bases and the J gene lost 5 bases, with 14 bases spanning the gap. The CDR3 contains 13 residues. Germline V gene sequence: CDR1 LNHDA, CDR2 SQIVND (reference sequence). CDR3 in amino acids: CASSFFLGDEQYF. The CDR3 nucleotides read TGTGCCAGTAGCTTCTTCTTGGGCGACGAGCAGTACTTC.

J is TRBJ2-7 and V is TRBV27, with 9 bases identical to TRBD2. V lost 5 bases to trimming and J lost 2 bases; unmatched junction nucleotides: 7. CDR1 MNHEY and CDR2 SMNVEV come from the germline V gene (reference sequence). The CDR3 sequence is 15 residues long. The DNA for the CDR3 is TGTGCCAGCAGTCCGTCGACTAGCGGCGCCTACGAGCAGTACTTC. This codes for CASSPSTSGAYEQYF.

The V call is TRBV13, the J call TRBJ2-7, with 7 bases aligning to TRBD2. The germline V gene encodes CDR1 PRHDT and CDR2 FYEKMQ (reference sequence). V shed 5 bases, J shed 5 bases, and the junction held 9 bases outside the gene matches. The CDR3 is 14 amino acids. Written as DNA, the CDR3 is TGTGCCAGCAGCCCGAGACTAGCTAGACACGAGCAGTACTTC. It yields the protein CASSPRLARHEQYF.